Listed below are T cell receptor beta chains from one sample, sequenced in a study of OX40 agonist ivuxolimab in advanced cancers. Only in-frame clones appear in the TCRdb table, and some are missing; sequencing was by immunoSEQ multiplex PCR. The data contain roughly 70,000 clones, 85% to 90% of them singletons. The specimen comprised CD4+ or CD8+ T cells sorted from blood, sampled in a trial of the OX40 agonist ivuxolimab. These receptors all come from an adult with an advanced solid tumor such as melanoma, head and neck, liver or kidney cancer. Each CDR3 is given with its conserved first and last residue. The order of the fields is D gene, J gene, clone size, V gene, CDR3 protein, CDR3 DNA. A D gene is named only where the DNA matches it firmly. Some rows mark clone size as missing; the rest say once, few, many or name a class of expanded clone.

D gene: TRBD2
J gene: TRBJ2-3
clone size: -
V gene: TRBV7-2
CDR3 protein: CASSSSLAGTDTQYF
CDR3 DNA: TGTGCCAGCAGCTCGTCCTTAGCGGGGACAGATACGCAGTATTTT

D gene: -
J gene: TRBJ2-2
clone size: -
V gene: TRBV7-3
CDR3 protein: CASSLPAGRPGELFF
CDR3 DNA: TGTGCCAGCAGCCTCCCCGCAGGGAGGCCCGGGGAGCTGTTTTTT

D gene: -
J gene: TRBJ1-1
clone size: -
V gene: TRBV25-1
CDR3 protein: CASSDPRTANTEAFF
CDR3 DNA: TGTGCCAGCAGTGACCCACGGACGGCGAACACTGAAGCTTTCTTT

D gene: -
J gene: TRBJ1-2
clone size: -
V gene: TRBV6-5
CDR3 protein: CASSAGGQMLYGYTF
CDR3 DNA: TGTGCCAGCAGTGCGGGAGGCCAAATGCTCTATGGCTACACCTTC

D gene: -
J gene: TRBJ1-2
clone size: -
V gene: TRBV4-3
CDR3 protein: CASSHLNTGTSTGYTF
CDR3 DNA: TGCGCCAGCAGCCATCTTAATACAGGGACATCAACGGGCTACACCTTC

D gene: -
J gene: TRBJ2-5
clone size: -
V gene: TRBV7-3
CDR3 protein: CASSPDTTQGAQYF
CDR3 DNA: TGTGCCAGCAGCCCAGACACGACCCAAGGGGCCCAGTACTTC

D gene: TRBD2
J gene: TRBJ2-3
clone size: -
V gene: TRBV4-1
CDR3 protein: CASSQATSGGPSTDTQYF
CDR3 DNA: TGCGCCAGCAGCCAAGCGACTAGCGGGGGCCCTAGCACAGATACGCAGTATTTT

D gene: -
J gene: TRBJ1-6
clone size: -
V gene: TRBV5-4
CDR3 protein: CASSFPSSPLHF
CDR3 DNA: TGTGCCAGCAGTTTCCCCTCGTCACCCCTCCACTTT

D gene: -
J gene: TRBJ2-2
clone size: -
V gene: TRBV6-1
CDR3 protein: CASSAPPGRTNTGELFF
CDR3 DNA: TGTGCCAGCAGTGCTCCTCCGGGACGGACGAACACCGGGGAGCTGTTTTTT

D gene: TRBD1
J gene: TRBJ1-1
clone size: -
V gene: TRBV11-3
CDR3 protein: CARGDRGPRDTEAFF
CDR3 DNA: TGTGCCAGGGGGGACAGGGGGCCTCGTGACACTGAAGCTTTCTTT

D gene: -
J gene: TRBJ2-1
clone size: -
V gene: TRBV6-1
CDR3 protein: CASSDIQGRSYNEQFF
CDR3 DNA: TGTGCCAGCAGTGATATACAGGGTAGGTCCTACAATGAGCAGTTCTTC

D gene: -
J gene: TRBJ1-2
clone size: -
V gene: TRBV5-1
CDR3 protein: CASSPQGEGGYTF
CDR3 DNA: TGCGCCAGCAGCCCCCAGGGTGAAGGAGGCTACACCTTC

D gene: TRBD1
J gene: TRBJ1-3
clone size: once
V gene: TRBV6-6
CDR3 protein: CASSYGGTASGNTIYF
CDR3 DNA: TGTGCCAGCAGTTACGGCGGGACAGCCTCTGGAAACACCATATATTTT

D gene: TRBD1
J gene: TRBJ2-7
clone size: once
V gene: TRBV18
CDR3 protein: CASSPTGGSSYEQYF
CDR3 DNA: TGTGCCAGCTCACCGACAGGGGGGAGCTCCTACGAGCAGTACTTC

D gene: -
J gene: TRBJ2-2
clone size: -
V gene: TRBV5-1
CDR3 protein: CASSLVAGTTGELFF
CDR3 DNA: TGCGCCAGCAGCTTGGTCGCAGGGACCACCGGGGAGCTGTTTTTT

D gene: -
J gene: TRBJ2-1
clone size: -
V gene: TRBV7-6
CDR3 protein: CASSFERDNEQFF
CDR3 DNA: TGTGCCAGCAGCTTCGAAAGGGACAATGAGCAGTTCTTC

D gene: TRBD1
J gene: TRBJ1-6
clone size: -
V gene: TRBV13
CDR3 protein: CASSQLTGDSPLHF
CDR3 DNA: TGTGCCAGCAGCCAATTGACAGGGGATTCACCCCTCCACTTT

D gene: -
J gene: TRBJ2-5
clone size: few
V gene: TRBV5-1
CDR3 protein: CASSLRLRETQYF
CDR3 DNA: TGCGCCAGCAGCTTACGCCTGAGGGAGACCCAGTACTTC

D gene: -
J gene: TRBJ1-1
clone size: -
V gene: TRBV30
CDR3 protein: CAWSWGTEAFF
CDR3 DNA: TGTGCCTGGAGTTGGGGGACTGAAGCTTTCTTT

D gene: TRBD2
J gene: TRBJ2-5
clone size: -
V gene: TRBV11-2
CDR3 protein: CASSPGGGETQYF
CDR3 DNA: TGTGCCAGCAGCCCCGGGGGGGGAGAGACCCAGTACTTC

D gene: TRBD2
J gene: TRBJ2-5
clone size: -
V gene: TRBV9
CDR3 protein: CASSVSPIAGGETQYF
CDR3 DNA: TGTGCCAGCAGCGTATCCCCCATAGCGGGAGGAGAGACCCAGTACTTC

D gene: -
J gene: TRBJ2-2
clone size: -
V gene: TRBV5-1
CDR3 protein: CASSFGGDRRELFF
CDR3 DNA: TGCGCCAGCAGCTTTGGGGGCGATCGGCGGGAGCTGTTTTTT

D gene: -
J gene: TRBJ1-2
clone size: -
V gene: TRBV4-1
CDR3 protein: CASSQDRGNYGYTF
CDR3 DNA: TGCGCCAGCAGCCAAGACCGGGGTAACTATGGCTACACCTTC

D gene: -
J gene: TRBJ1-1
clone size: few
V gene: TRBV18
CDR3 protein: CASSRWDTEAFF
CDR3 DNA: TGTGCCAGCTCACGGTGGGACACTGAAGCTTTCTTT

D gene: -
J gene: TRBJ2-5
clone size: -
V gene: TRBV6-1
CDR3 protein: CASNREDRETQYF
CDR3 DNA: TGTGCCAGCAATAGGGAGGATAGAGAGACCCAGTACTTC

D gene: -
J gene: TRBJ1-5
clone size: once
V gene: TRBV30
CDR3 protein: CAWSKTTNQPQHF
CDR3 DNA: TGTGCCTGGAGTAAGACGACAAATCAGCCCCAGCATTTT

D gene: TRBD1
J gene: TRBJ2-7
clone size: -
V gene: TRBV6-4
CDR3 protein: CASIPLPGQGNEQYF
CDR3 DNA: TGTGCCAGCATTCCACTTCCGGGACAGGGTAACGAGCAGTACTTC

D gene: -
J gene: TRBJ2-2
clone size: -
V gene: TRBV14
CDR3 protein: CASSLSVLTGELFF
CDR3 DNA: TGTGCCAGCAGCCTATCGGTCCTCACCGGGGAGCTGTTTTTT

D gene: -
J gene: TRBJ2-1
clone size: -
V gene: TRBV7-9
CDR3 protein: CASSLGTEFYNEQFF
CDR3 DNA: TGTGCCAGCAGCTTAGGGACAGAGTTCTACAATGAGCAGTTCTTC

D gene: -
J gene: TRBJ1-6
clone size: few
V gene: TRBV28
CDR3 protein: CASSKGSPLHF
CDR3 DNA: TGTGCCAGCAGTAAAGGTTCACCCCTCCACTTT

D gene: TRBD2
J gene: TRBJ2-1
clone size: -
V gene: TRBV5-1
CDR3 protein: CASSTGTSGSFDEQFF
CDR3 DNA: TGCGCCAGCAGCACAGGGACTAGCGGGAGCTTCGATGAGCAGTTCTTC

D gene: -
J gene: TRBJ1-3
clone size: -
V gene: TRBV7-7
CDR3 protein: CASSFHPGRGGNTIYF
CDR3 DNA: TGTGCTAGCAGCTTTCACCCCGGGCGAGGAGGAAACACCATATATTTT

D gene: -
J gene: TRBJ2-3
clone size: -
V gene: TRBV7-3
CDR3 protein: CASSLLGSGTDTQYF
CDR3 DNA: TGTGCCAGCAGCTTACTGGGGTCGGGCACAGATACGCAGTATTTT

D gene: -
J gene: TRBJ1-2
clone size: -
V gene: TRBV28
CDR3 protein: CASSQGQGYGYTF
CDR3 DNA: TGTGCCAGCAGCCAGGGGCAAGGCTATGGCTACACCTTC

D gene: -
J gene: TRBJ1-2
clone size: -
V gene: TRBV28
CDR3 protein: CASSVGLQYGYTF
CDR3 DNA: TGTGCCAGCAGTGTCGGGCTGCAGTATGGCTACACCTTC

D gene: -
J gene: TRBJ1-1
clone size: few
V gene: TRBV2
CDR3 protein: CASSERVRGEAFF
CDR3 DNA: TGTGCCAGCAGTGAAAGGGTCCGAGGAGAAGCTTTCTTT

D gene: TRBD2
J gene: TRBJ2-1
clone size: -
V gene: TRBV18
CDR3 protein: CASSPPGLAGGYEQFF
CDR3 DNA: TGTGCCAGCTCACCACCCGGTCTAGCGGGAGGCTATGAGCAGTTCTTC

D gene: -
J gene: TRBJ2-3
clone size: -
V gene: TRBV5-1
CDR3 protein: CASSLEPGSTDTQYF
CDR3 DNA: TGCGCCAGCAGCTTGGAACCAGGGTCCACAGATACGCAGTATTTT

D gene: -
J gene: TRBJ2-3
clone size: -
V gene: TRBV4-3
CDR3 protein: CASSQAQGYTDTQYF
CDR3 DNA: TGCGCCAGCAGCCAAGCCCAGGGGTACACAGATACGCAGTATTTT

D gene: TRBD2
J gene: TRBJ2-7
clone size: -
V gene: TRBV7-2
CDR3 protein: CASSFFGLARGSDEQYF
CDR3 DNA: TGTGCCAGCAGCTTTTTCGGACTAGCCCGCGGATCAGACGAGCAGTACTTC

D gene: -
J gene: TRBJ2-1
clone size: once
V gene: TRBV6-5
CDR3 protein: CASSYSSPDSNNEQFF
CDR3 DNA: TGTGCCAGCAGTTACTCTTCTCCGGACAGTAACAATGAGCAGTTCTTC

D gene: TRBD1
J gene: TRBJ1-2
clone size: once
V gene: TRBV19
CDR3 protein: CASRGTGDIYGYTF
CDR3 DNA: TGTGCCAGTAGAGGGACAGGGGATATCTATGGCTACACCTTC

D gene: TRBD1
J gene: TRBJ2-7
clone size: -
V gene: TRBV7-9
CDR3 protein: CASSRTGGMHEQYF
CDR3 DNA: TGTGCCAGCAGCCGGACAGGTGGAATGCACGAGCAGTACTTC

D gene: -
J gene: TRBJ2-5
clone size: -
V gene: TRBV9
CDR3 protein: CASSVGQTEGQETQYF
CDR3 DNA: TGTGCCAGCAGCGTAGGCCAGACGGAAGGTCAAGAGACCCAGTACTTC

D gene: -
J gene: TRBJ2-3
clone size: -
V gene: TRBV30
CDR3 protein: CAWIVKGTDTQYF
CDR3 DNA: TGTGCCTGGATCGTCAAGGGCACAGATACGCAGTATTTT

D gene: -
J gene: TRBJ1-5
clone size: -
V gene: TRBV2
CDR3 protein: CASGDVNSYNNQPQHF
CDR3 DNA: TGTGCCAGCGGGGACGTCAACAGCTACAACAATCAGCCCCAGCATTTT

D gene: -
J gene: TRBJ2-4
clone size: -
V gene: TRBV29-1
CDR3 protein: CSVAEDGAKNIQYF
CDR3 DNA: TGCAGCGTTGCCGAGGACGGTGCCAAAAACATTCAGTACTTC

D gene: -
J gene: TRBJ2-3
clone size: -
V gene: TRBV5-1
CDR3 protein: CASSLAGIYTDTQYF
CDR3 DNA: TGCGCCAGCAGCTTGGCCGGGATTTACACAGATACGCAGTATTTT

D gene: -
J gene: TRBJ1-3
clone size: once
V gene: TRBV5-6
CDR3 protein: CASRGGGAGNTIYF
CDR3 DNA: TGTGCCAGCAGAGGTGGGGGTGCTGGAAACACCATATATTTT

D gene: -
J gene: TRBJ2-1
clone size: -
V gene: TRBV2
CDR3 protein: CASAPVGIRSYNEQFF
CDR3 DNA: TGTGCCAGCGCCCCGGTGGGAATACGGTCCTACAATGAGCAGTTCTTC

D gene: -
J gene: TRBJ2-5
clone size: -
V gene: TRBV27
CDR3 protein: CASRPFKGGEETQYF
CDR3 DNA: TGTGCCAGCAGACCCTTTAAGGGGGGCGAAGAGACCCAGTACTTC

D gene: -
J gene: TRBJ1-4
clone size: -
V gene: TRBV7-9
CDR3 protein: CASSPMISTNEKLFF
CDR3 DNA: TGTGCCAGCAGCCCGATGATCTCAACTAATGAAAAACTGTTTTTT